This T cell receptor (beta chain) was captured by sequencing in a study of cytomegalovirus exposure and HLA in healthy donors. Overall study context: A preliminary data release comprised around 90 million unique TCRs obtained from HLA-typed donors. Study results and limitations: Previously analyzed data showed that most TCR beta V segments were productive at a frequency of about 87% or about 30%.

The PCR ran on 60 Vbeta and 13 Jbeta primers. Generated by immunoSEQ multiplex PCR, the TCRdb table keeps only in-frame clones and is missing some. The profile shows roughly 110,000 clones, roughly 87% of them singletons. V was pared by 6 bases and J by 10 bases, with 5 bases of the junction left unmatched. The CDR3 sequence is 13 residues long. CDR1 is SQVTM and CDR2 is ANQGSEA in the germline V gene. About this clone itself: Its specificity is unknown.

The sequenced material came from PBMCs. This chain connects TRBV29-1 to TRBJ2-1; TRBD2 aligns across 14 bases. This TCR derives from a man aged 25 to 40 in good health and CMV-seropositive. The CDR3 DNA follows: TGCAGCGTGGGACTAGCGGGGGTATGGGAGCAGTTCTTC. Translated: CSVGLAGVWEQFF.